The 6 T cell receptor beta chains listed next were all sequenced from one sample in a study of T cell responses to AZD1222 COVID-19 vaccine. This table comes from immunoSEQ multiplex PCR, and its TCRdb copy is limited to in-frame clones, with some not included. The data hold roughly 120,000 clones, with roughly nine tenths observed a single time. The sequencing used peripheral blood, collected 28 days after the second AZD1222 dose. Receptors were obtained from an adult who received the AZD1222 COVID-19 vaccine.

This chain joins TRBV5-6 and TRBJ1-6; the match to TRBD1 covers 7 bases. The length of the CDR3 is 14 residues. CDR1 and CDR2 from the germline V gene are SGHDT and YYEEEE. V shed 2 bases, J shed 7 bases, and the junction held 3 bases outside the gene matches. DNA of the CDR3: TGTGCCAGCAGCTTTGGGACAGTAAATTCACCCCTCCACTTT. This codes for CASSFGTVNSPLHF.

V usage is TRBV7-2 and J usage is TRBJ1-3; D gene uncertain. The length of the CDR3 is 15 residues. Germline values: CDR1 SGHTA, CDR2 FQGNSA. The germline V and J ends were trimmed by 4 bases and 0 bases, with 10 bases remaining between them. The CDR3 sequence is CASSWERYSGNTIYF. Written as DNA, the CDR3 is TGTGCCAGCAGCTGGGAAAGGTACTCTGGAAACACCATATATTTT.

The rearrangement joins TRBV2 to TRBJ1-6; 10 bases agree with TRBD1. Germline CDR1 SNHLY, CDR2 FYNNEI. V gave up 6 bases and J gave up 8 bases; unmatched junction bases: 10. The CDR3 sequence is 16 residues long. For the CDR3, the DNA is TGTGCCAGCAGGAAGGGACAGGGGATCGGGGATTCACCCCTCCACTTT. This encodes CASRKGQGIGDSPLHF.

V and J are TRBV28 and TRBJ2-5, with D uncertain. V shed 3 bases and J shed 5 bases, with 7 bases lying between them. The CDR3 is 12 amino acids. Per germline, CDR1 MDHEN and CDR2 SYDVKM. CDR3 loop: CASSFGVETQYF. CDR3 coding DNA: TGTGCCAGCAGTTTTGGGGTGGAGACCCAGTACTTC. Together with reference TRBV28 and TRBJ2-5, the CDR3 gives the full variable domain: DVKVTQSSRYLVKRTGEKVFLECVQDMDHENMFWYRQDPGLGLRLIYFSYDVKMKEKGDIPEGYSVSREKKERFSLILESASTNQTSMYLCASSFGVETQYFGPGTRLLVL.

This clone has a single count. This chain joins TRBV6-4 and TRBJ2-3, with D possibly matching TRBD1 (6 bases). Per germline, CDR1 MRHNA and CDR2 SNTAGT. V dropped 3 bases and J dropped 1 base, with 17 bases sitting between them. The CDR3 extends over 17 amino acids. The chain's CDR3 is CASSEDLGGAGTDTQYF. In DNA, the CDR3 is TGTGCCAGCAGTGAAGATCTTGGGGGCGCGGGCACAGATACGCAGTATTTT.

This clone was seen a single time. The chain recombines TRBV5-1 with TRBJ2-7; 11 bases align to TRBD2. CDR1 SGHRS and CDR2 YFSETQ come from the germline V gene. CDR3 size: 14 residues. The trim removed 4 bases at V and 7 bases at J, leaving 7 bases unmatched. The CDR3 here is CASSVAGGPDEQYF. The CDR3 nucleotides read TGCGCCAGCAGCGTAGCGGGAGGGCCGGATGAGCAGTACTTC.